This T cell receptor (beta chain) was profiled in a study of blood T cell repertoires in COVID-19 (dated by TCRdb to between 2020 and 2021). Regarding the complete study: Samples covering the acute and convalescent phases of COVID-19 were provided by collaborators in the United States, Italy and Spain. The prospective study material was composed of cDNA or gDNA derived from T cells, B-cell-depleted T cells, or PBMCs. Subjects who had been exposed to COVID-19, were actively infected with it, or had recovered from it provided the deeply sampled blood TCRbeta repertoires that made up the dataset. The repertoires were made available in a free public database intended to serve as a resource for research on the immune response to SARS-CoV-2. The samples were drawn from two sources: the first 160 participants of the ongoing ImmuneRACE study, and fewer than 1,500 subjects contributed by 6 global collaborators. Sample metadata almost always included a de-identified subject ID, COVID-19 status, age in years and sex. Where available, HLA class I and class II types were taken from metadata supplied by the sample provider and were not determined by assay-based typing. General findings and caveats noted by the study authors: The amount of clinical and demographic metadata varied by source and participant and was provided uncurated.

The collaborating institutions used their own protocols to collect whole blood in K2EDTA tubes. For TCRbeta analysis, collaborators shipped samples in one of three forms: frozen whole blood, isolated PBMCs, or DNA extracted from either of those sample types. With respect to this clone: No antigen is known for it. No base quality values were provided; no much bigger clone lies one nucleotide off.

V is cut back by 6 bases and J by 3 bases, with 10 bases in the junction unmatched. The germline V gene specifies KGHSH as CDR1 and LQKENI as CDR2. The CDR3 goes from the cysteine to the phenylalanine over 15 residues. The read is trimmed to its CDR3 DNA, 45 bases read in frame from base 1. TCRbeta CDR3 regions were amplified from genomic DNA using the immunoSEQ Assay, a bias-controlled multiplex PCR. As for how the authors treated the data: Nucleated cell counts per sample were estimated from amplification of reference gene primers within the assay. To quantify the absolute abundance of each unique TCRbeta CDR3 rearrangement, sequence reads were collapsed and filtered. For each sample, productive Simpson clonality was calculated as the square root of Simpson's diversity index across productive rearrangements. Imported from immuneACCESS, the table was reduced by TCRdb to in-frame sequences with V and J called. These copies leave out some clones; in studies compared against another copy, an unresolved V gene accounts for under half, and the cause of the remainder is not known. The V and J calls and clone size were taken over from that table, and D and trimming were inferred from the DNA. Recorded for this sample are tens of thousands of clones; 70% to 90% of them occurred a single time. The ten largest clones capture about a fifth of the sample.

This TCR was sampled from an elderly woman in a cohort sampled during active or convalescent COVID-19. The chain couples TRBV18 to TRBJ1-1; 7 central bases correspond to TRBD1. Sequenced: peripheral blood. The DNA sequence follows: TGTGCCAGCTCGCCCAGACAGGGTATGGACACTGAAGCTTTCTTT. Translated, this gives CASSPRQGMDTEAFF. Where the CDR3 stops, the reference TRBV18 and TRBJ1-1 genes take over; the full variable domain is NAGVMQNPRHLVRRRGQEARLRCSPMKGHSHVYWYRQLPEEGLKFMVYLQKENIIDESGMPKERFSAEFPKEGPSILRIQQVVRGDSAAYFCASSPRQGMDTEAFFGQGTRLTVV.